A single sample is the source of the 21 T cell receptor beta chains below, sequenced in a study of cytomegalovirus exposure and HLA in healthy donors. The repertoire was sequenced with immunoSEQ multiplex PCR; TCRdb's copy has only in-frame clones and lacks some. The sample lists approximately 170,000 clones; roughly 84% were seen once. The specimen was PBMCs. All receptors come from a man aged 25-45 years in good health and CMV-seropositive.

A single count supports this clone. The chain couples TRBV25-1 to TRBJ1-3; 7 positions match TRBD1. Germline loops: CDR1 MGHDK, CDR2 SYGVNS. J gave up 2 bases and V 4 bases, and 2 bases lay outside the gene matches. This CDR3 has 14 residues. The CDR3 spells CASSVTGPGNTIYF. The CDR3 bases are TGTGCCAGCAGTGTGACAGGGCCTGGAAACACCATATATTTT.

The rearrangement joins TRBV2 to TRBJ2-1; D uncertain. CDR1 and CDR2 (germline): SNHLY, FYNNEI. The CDR3 loop spans 14 amino acids. V was trimmed by 7 bases and J by 6 bases, leaving 16 bases between them. CDR3: CASIGQLTSNEQFF. Written as DNA, the CDR3 is TGTGCCAGCATTGGGCAGCTAACAAGCAATGAGCAGTTCTTC.

The V and J genes are TRBV6-1 and TRBJ2-1; TRBD2 agrees at 8 bases. V dropped 6 bases and J dropped 2; count of bases not matched to a gene: 6. The germline gives CDR1 MNHNS, CDR2 SASEGT. The CDR3 is 15 amino acids. The DNA of the CDR3 is TGTGCCAGCAGAGCCGGGCGGGGGGCCTACAATGAGCAGTTCTTC. The encoded protein is CASRAGRGAYNEQFF.

The gene calls are TRBV7-3 and TRBJ2-7, with 14 bases lining up with TRBD2. In germline, CDR1 is SGHTA, CDR2 FQGTGA. With 4 bases clipped from V and 2 bases from J, the junction kept 1 base outside the gene matches. This CDR3 comprises 15 residues. The chain's CDR3 is CASSSGLAGAYEQYF. The CDR3 coding sequence is TGTGCCAGCAGCTCGGGACTAGCGGGGGCCTACGAGCAGTACTTC.

In this sample, this clone turned up once. The genes are TRBV9 and TRBJ1-6; D is ambiguous. Trimming removed 0 bases from V and 0 bases from J, with 7 bases in between. Germline V gene lookup returns CDR1 SGDLS and CDR2 YYNGEE. This CDR3 is built from 16 residues. CDR3: CASSVGISSYNSPLHF. The CDR3 DNA follows: TGTGCCAGCAGCGTAGGCATCAGCTCCTATAATTCACCCCTCCACTTT.

J is TRBJ2-7 and V is TRBV28, with D perhaps TRBD1 (6 bases). The CDR3 has 13 amino acids. Looked up from germline, CDR1 is MDHEN and CDR2 is SYDVKM. Trimming removed 3 bases at V and 4 bases at J, with 10 bases between. The CDR3 loop is CASSLTRGYEQYF. The CDR3 DNA reads TGTGCCAGCAGTTTGACCAGGGGTTACGAGCAGTACTTC.

V and J are TRBV10-3 and TRBJ1-5, with D tentatively TRBD1 (6 bases). Germline CDR1 ENHRY, CDR2 SYGVKD. V was clipped by 3 bases and J by 0 bases, with 12 bases between them. The CDR3 has 16 residues. The CDR3 sequence is CAISEDGGYSNQPQHF. CDR3 DNA: TGTGCCATCAGTGAAGATGGGGGCTATAGCAATCAGCCCCAGCATTTT.

The chain recombines TRBV6-5 with TRBJ2-1, with 8 bases that match TRBD1. Trimming took 7 bases from V and 13 from J; bases not matched to a gene: 18. Germline loops: CDR1 MNHEY, CDR2 SVGAGI. This CDR3 region has 15 residues. CDR3 in amino acids: CASTSGGEGTRNQFF. The CDR3 DNA reads TGTGCCAGCACTTCAGGGGGCGAGGGGACTCGGAACCAGTTCTTC.

The sample holds one count of this clone. V usage is TRBV5-1 and J usage is TRBJ2-7; perhaps TRBD1 as D (5 bases). V lost 1 base and J 4 bases, leaving 9 bases between the germline ends. Germline V gives CDR1 SGHRS, CDR2 YFSETQ. The CDR3 is 13 residues long. The CDR3 nucleotides are TGCGCCAGCAGCTTGAGGCAGGGTTACGAGCAGTACTTC. It specifies CASSLRQGYEQYF.

This chain uses TRBV6-1 with TRBJ2-7; TRBD2 matches at 7 bases. CDR1 and CDR2 (germline): MNHNS, SASEGT. V lost 4 bases to trimming and J lost 1 base; unmatched junction nucleotides: 10. The CDR3 extends over 16 amino acids. The CDR3 reads CASSVLTSESSYEQYF. CDR3 DNA: TGTGCCAGCAGTGTCCTTACTAGCGAGTCTTCCTACGAGCAGTACTTC.

This sequence joins TRBV4-2 and TRBJ2-3; 14 bases map to TRBD2. The junction had 6 bases not matched to a gene; V was cut back by 4 bases and J by 3 bases. Germline V CDR1 and CDR2: LGHNA, YNFKEQ. The CDR3 loop spans 17 amino acids. CDR3: CASSPGLAGVRTDTQYF. In DNA form, the CDR3 reads TGTGCCAGCAGCCCGGGACTAGCGGGAGTTCGGACAGATACGCAGTATTTT.

The CDR3 spells CASTLDREPYEQYF. The CDR3 DNA is TGTGCCAGCACCCTTGACAGGGAACCCTACGAGCAGTACTTC. The V gene is TRBV25-1, the J gene TRBJ2-7; 7 bases are a match to TRBD1. The ends lost 7 bases at V and 2 bases at J; junction bases unmatched: 8. The CDR3 contains 14 residues. Germline lookup yields CDR1 MGHDK and CDR2 SYGVNS.

The J gene is TRBJ1-5, the V gene TRBV5-8; TRBD1 matches 7 bases. V trimming: 4 bases; J trimming: 1 base; junction bases outside the gene matches: 14. This CDR3 is built from 18 residues. Germline V lookup: CDR1 SGHTS, CDR2 YDEGEE. The CDR3 DNA sequence: TGTGCCAGCAGCCTGGGACAGAAAAGGGTTTTGAGCAATCAGCCCCAGCATTTT. This encodes CASSLGQKRVLSNQPQHF.

CDR3 bases: TGTGCCAGCAGTTCCCCCAGGACAGGGATCGATGAGCAGTTCTTC. Residues: CASSSPRTGIDEQFF. V gene TRBV6-5 combines with J gene TRBJ2-1, with 8 nucleotides matching TRBD1. The CDR3 spans 15 residues. After removal of 4 bases from V and 8 bases from J, the junction contained 10 bases not matched to a gene. Germline CDR1 MNHEY, CDR2 SVGAGI.

This chain uses TRBV5-4 with TRBJ2-1, with a possible D match to TRBD2 (6 bases). The CDR3 has 14 amino acids. Looked up from germline, CDR1 is SGHNT and CDR2 is YYREEE (reference sequence). Trimming cost V 4 bases and J 5 bases, with 13 bases left between them. The CDR3 region has the DNA TGTGCCAGCAGCCTGAGCCGGGGGAACAATGAGCAGTTCTTC. Protein: CASSLSRGNNEQFF.

The chain combines TRBV19 with TRBJ1-5; D is perhaps TRBD1 (5 bases). Germline lookup yields CDR1 LNHDA and CDR2 SQIVND (reference sequence). Trimming pared 0 bases from V and 7 bases from J, leaving 19 bases between. The CDR3 spans 17 residues. Here the CDR3 DNA reads TGTGCCAGTAGTATAGATCCTGGGGGTCCGGGAGGACAGCCCCAGCATTTT. Translating gives CASSIDPGGPGGQPQHF.

The table lists this clone with a count of one. The chain recombines TRBV10-2 with TRBJ2-7; 12 nucleotides line up with TRBD2. This CDR3 is 15 amino acids long. Germline V gives CDR1 WSHSY, CDR2 SAAADI. V was clipped by 4 bases and J by 5 bases; unmatched bases: 6. The DNA of the CDR3 is TGCGCCAGCAGTGGACTAGCGGGAGATATCAACGAGCAGTACTTC. Protein product: CASSGLAGDINEQYF.

This clone was observed once. The V call is TRBV18, the J call TRBJ1-1; no firm D call. V lost 3 bases, J lost 4 bases, and 9 bases lay in between. This CDR3 spans 13 amino acids. CDR1 is KGHSH, CDR2 LQKENI, per germline. This CDR3 is CASSPTAVTEAFF. The CDR3 DNA sequence: TGTGCCAGCTCACCTACAGCGGTCACTGAAGCTTTCTTT.

The gene calls are TRBV2 and TRBJ2-7; a weak D match, TRBD1 (6 bases). V gave up 3 bases and J gave up 0 bases, with 18 bases separating them. CDR3 length equals 17 residues. The germline V gene encodes CDR1 SNHLY and CDR2 FYNNEI. The CDR3 DNA is TGTGCCAGCAGTGATAGGGGGAATTTGGGGGCCTCCTACGAGCAGTACTTC. It translates to CASSDRGNLGASYEQYF. The variable domain in full, completed from reference TRBV2 and TRBJ2-7, reads EPEVTQTPSHQVTQMGQEVILRCVPISNHLYFYWYRQILGQKVEFLVSFYNNEISEKSEIFDDQFSVERPDGSNFTLKIRSTKLEDSAMYFCASSDRGNLGASYEQYFGPGTRLTVT.

This sequence joins TRBV9 and TRBJ2-7, with TRBD2 matching 14 bases. The germline gives CDR1 SGDLS, CDR2 YYNGEE. Trimming cost V 4 bases and J 0 bases; bases outside gene matches: 6. The CDR3 sequence is 17 residues long. The CDR3: CASSLGLAGVGSYEQYF. In nucleotides, the CDR3 is TGTGCCAGCAGCCTGGGACTAGCGGGAGTGGGCTCCTACGAGCAGTACTTC.

The chain couples TRBV4-1 to TRBJ1-5, with D perhaps TRBD1 (6 bases). Germline CDR1 and CDR2: MGHRA and YSYEKL. The CDR3 is 15 amino acids. V was shortened by 1 base and J by 7 bases, with 14 bases between the two germline ends. CDR3 in DNA: TGCGCCAGCAGCCAAGTTTTACAGGGTGGACAGCCCCAGCATTTT. Its protein product is CASSQVLQGGQPQHF.